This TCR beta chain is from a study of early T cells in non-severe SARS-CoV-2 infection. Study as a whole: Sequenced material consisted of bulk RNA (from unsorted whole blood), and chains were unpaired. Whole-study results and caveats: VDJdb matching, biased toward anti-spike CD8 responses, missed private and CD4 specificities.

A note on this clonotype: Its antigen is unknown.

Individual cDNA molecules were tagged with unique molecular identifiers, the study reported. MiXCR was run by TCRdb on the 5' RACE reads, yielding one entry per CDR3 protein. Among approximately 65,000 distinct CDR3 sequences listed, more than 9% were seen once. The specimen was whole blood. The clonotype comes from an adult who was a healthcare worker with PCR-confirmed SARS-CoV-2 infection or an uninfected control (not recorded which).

The CDR3 DNA reads TGTGCCAGCAGCTTATGGCTAGGACAGGGGGTGACGAACTATGGCTACACCTTC. Its protein product is CASSLWLGQGVTNYGYTF. The rearrangement joins TRBV11-2 to TRBJ1-2; TRBD1 aligns across 10 bases. The V segment lost 2 bases and the J segment 2 bases; nucleotides outside the gene matches: 11. Germline lookup yields CDR1 SGHAT and CDR2 FQNNGV. The CDR3 runs to 18 residues.